The rows below give T cell receptor beta chains drawn from one sample of a study of Graves' ophthalmopathy and Graves' hyperthyroidism. TCRdb fed the multiplex PCR reads into MiXCR, producing one record per CDR3 protein. The sample yields approximately 700,000 distinct CDR3 sequences, over 40% seen once. The sample comprised peripheral blood. These TCRs come from an adult man with Graves' ophthalmopathy. The CDR3 runs from the conserved cysteine through the conserved F or W. D genes are given only for firm matches. Some rows have no size entry. The others give once, few or many, or a class for an expanded clone.

d_call | clone_size | j_call | v_call | cdr3_aa | cdr3_nt
NA | NA | TRBJ2-3 | TRBV20-1 | CSARGTRLSTSSTDTQYF | TGCAGTGCTAGAGGCACGAGACTATCGACGTCTAGCACAGATACGCAGTATTTT
NA | many | TRBJ1-5 | TRBV15 | CATSPGVGQPQHF | TGTGCCACCAGCCCAGGGGTAGGTCAGCCCCAGCATTTT
NA | many | TRBJ1-1 | TRBV13 | CASSLVRPLEAFF | TGTGCCAGCAGCTTAGTCAGGCCCTTGGAAGCTTTCTTT
NA | NA | TRBJ2-5 | TRBV4-1 | CDSSQDRGETQYF | TGCGACAGCAGCCAAGATCGCGGAGAGACCCAGTACTTC
NA | NA | TRBJ2-5 | TRBV27 | CASSLFSSGSSAQYF | TGTGCCAGCAGTTTATTCAGTAGCGGTAGTTCGGCCCAGTACTTC
NA | many | TRBJ2-2 | TRBV7-3 | CASSTKTGELFF | TGTGCCAGCAGCACAAAGACCGGGGAGCTGTTTTTT
TRBD1 | many | TRBJ1-3 | TRBV25-1 | CASQDRDWAGNTIYF | TGTGCCAGCCAAGACAGGGATTGGGCCGGAAACACCATATATTTT
TRBD1 | NA | TRBJ1-6 | TRBV10-3 | CAISRTGQNSPLHF | TGTGCCATCAGTCGGACAGGTCAGAATTCACCCCTCCACTTT
TRBD2 | few | TRBJ2-5 | TRBV12-3/TRBV12-4 | CASRDGTSKETQYF | TGTGCCAGCAGGGACGGGACTAGCAAAGAGACCCAGTACTTC
NA | many | TRBJ2-5 | TRBV7-3 | CASSLNAVETQYF | TGTGCCAGCAGCTTAAACGCGGTAGAGACCCAGTACTTC
NA | many | TRBJ2-5 | TRBV24-1 | CATSDLTGRQETQYF | TGTGCCACCAGTGATTTGACAGGGAGGCAAGAGACCCAGTACTTC
NA | NA | TRBJ2-2 | TRBV9 | CASSTKDRFANTGELFF | TGTGCCAGCAGCACCAAAGACAGGTTTGCGAACACCGGGGAGCTGTTTTTT
TRBD1 | NA | TRBJ2-3 | TRBV29-1 | CSVQQGQENTDTQYF | TGCAGCGTTCAGCAGGGACAGGAAAATACAGATACGCAGTATTTT
NA | many | TRBJ1-4 | TRBV7-9 | CASSLMIGGRVEKLFF | TGTGCCAGCAGCTTAATGATCGGGGGGCGAGTTGAAAAACTGTTTTTT
TRBD1 | NA | TRBJ1-6 | TRBV10-3 | CAIRAGQGSPLHF | TGTGCCATCAGGGCGGGACAGGGCTCACCCCTCCACTTT
NA | many | TRBJ1-2 | TRBV7-9 | CATTSGTPPGYTF | TGTGCCACCACGAGTGGGACGCCACCGGGCTACACCTTC
NA | NA | TRBJ1-1 | TRBV29-1 | CSVRTSGNTEAFF | TGCAGCGTCCGGACTAGCGGGAACACTGAAGCTTTCTTT
TRBD1 | once | TRBJ2-6 | TRBV2 | CASSEALPGQGANVLTF | TGTGCCAGCAGTGAAGCGCTTCCGGGACAGGGGGCCAACGTCCTGACTTTC
NA | once | TRBJ2-2 | TRBV7-9 | CASSSVWTGELFF | TGTGCCAGCAGCTCCGTTTGGACCGGGGAGCTGTTTTTT
NA | many | TRBJ2-7 | TRBV7-6 | CASSPTGRKGEQYF | TGTGCCAGCAGCCCCACCGGACGGAAGGGCGAGCAGTACTTC
NA | many | TRBJ2-7 | TRBV19 | CASSLAWGEQYF | TGTGCCAGCAGCTTAGCGTGGGGCGAGCAGTACTTC
NA | NA | TRBJ2-6 | TRBV15 | CATSRDRQGANVLTF | TGTGCCACCAGCAGGGATCGACAGGGGGCCAACGTCCTGACTTTC
TRBD1 | NA | TRBJ1-5 | TRBV10-3 | CAISEDGTGGPRQPQHF | TGTGCCATCAGTGAGGACGGGACAGGGGGTCCACGACAGCCCCAGCATTTT
NA | few | TRBJ2-2 | TRBV2 | CASSYPSGQDWRTGELFF | TGTGCCAGCAGTTACCCTAGCGGACAGGATTGGAGGACCGGGGAGCTGTTTTTT
NA | NA | TRBJ1-5 | TRBV20-1 | CSARDASSAQHF | TGCAGTGCTAGAGATGCCTCTAGCGCCCAGCATTTT
NA | few | TRBJ2-2 | TRBV25-1 | CASSLFGESGELFF | TGTGCCAGCAGTTTATTCGGGGAGAGCGGGGAGCTGTTTTTT
TRBD1 | NA | TRBJ1-1 | TRBV20-1 | CSATATGGQATEAFF | TGCAGTGCTACTGCGACAGGGGGCCAGGCCACTGAAGCTTTCTTT
TRBD1 | many | TRBJ1-2 | TRBV24-1 | CATSDRDRGGYTF | TGTGCCACCAGTGATCGCGACAGGGGCGGCTACACCTTC
TRBD2 | few | TRBJ2-5 | TRBV7-9 | CASSLSYGLAGGPLGTQYF | TGTGCCAGCAGCTTAAGCTACGGACTAGCGGGAGGGCCTCTTGGGACCCAGTACTTC
NA | NA | TRBJ2-3 | TRBV29-1 | CSGRAGILTDTQYF | TGCAGCGGGAGGGCGGGGATTCTCACAGATACGCAGTATTTT
NA | many | TRBJ1-1 | TRBV19 | CASIPRVGSTEAFF | TGTGCCAGTATCCCCCGAGTGGGAAGCACTGAAGCTTTCTTT
NA | NA | TRBJ2-5 | TRBV25-1 | CASSDAPGQETQYF | TGTGCCAGCAGTGATGCACCAGGTCAAGAGACCCAGTACTTC
TRBD2 | many | TRBJ2-7 | TRBV10-3 | CASGRLAGDEQYF | TGTGCCAGCGGCAGACTAGCGGGGGATGAGCAGTACTTC
NA | many | TRBJ1-2 | TRBV19 | CASSMTTGTGYGYTF | TGTGCCAGTAGTATGACCACAGGGACGGGCTATGGCTACACCTTC
NA | NA | TRBJ2-7 | TRBV10-3 | CASSQGGQLASYEQYF | TGTGCCAGCAGCCAAGGAGGACAACTAGCTTCCTACGAGCAGTACTTC
NA | many | TRBJ2-7 | TRBV20-1 | CSVPGVSYEQYF | TGCAGTGTACCGGGAGTATCCTACGAGCAGTACTTC
NA | many | TRBJ1-6 | TRBV7-2 | CASSSGTLSPLHF | TGTGCCAGCAGCTCCGGGACACTGTCACCCCTCCACTTT
NA | many | TRBJ1-2 | TRBV29-1 | CSVDREFRGYTF | TGCAGCGTTGATAGGGAATTCCGTGGCTACACCTTC
NA | NA | TRBJ1-1 | TRBV15 | CATSSLVSNTEAFF | TGTGCCACCAGCAGCTTGGTTTCAAACACTGAAGCTTTCTTT
NA | NA | TRBJ2-7 | TRBV7-9 | CASSQEGWFGEFAYEQYF | TGCGCCAGCAGCCAAGAGGGGTGGTTTGGGGAATTCGCCTACGAGCAGTACTTC
TRBD1 | NA | TRBJ1-2 | TRBV24-1 | CASSSPGQVYTF | TGTGCCAGCAGTTCACCGGGACAGGTCTACACCTTC